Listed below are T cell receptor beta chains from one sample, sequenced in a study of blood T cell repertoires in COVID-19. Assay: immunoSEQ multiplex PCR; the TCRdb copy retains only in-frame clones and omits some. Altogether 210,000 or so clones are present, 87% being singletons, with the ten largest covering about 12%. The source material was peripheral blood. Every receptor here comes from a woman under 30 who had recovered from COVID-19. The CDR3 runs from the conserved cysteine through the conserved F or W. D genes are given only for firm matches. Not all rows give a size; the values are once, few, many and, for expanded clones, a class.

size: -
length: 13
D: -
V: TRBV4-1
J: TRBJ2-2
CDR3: CASSQQSTGELFF
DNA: TGCGCCAGCAGCCAACAATCAACCGGGGAGCTGTTTTTT

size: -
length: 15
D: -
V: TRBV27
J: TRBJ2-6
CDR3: CASSPTVSGANVLTF
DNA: TGTGCCAGCAGTCCGACAGTCTCTGGGGCCAACGTCCTGACTTTC

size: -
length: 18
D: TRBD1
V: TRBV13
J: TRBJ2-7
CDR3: CASSSIRAVQGPSYEQYF
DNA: TGTGCCAGCAGCTCAATTAGGGCGGTACAGGGGCCCTCCTACGAGCAGTACTTC

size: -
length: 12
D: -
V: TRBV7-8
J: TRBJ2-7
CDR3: CASSQGTYEQYF
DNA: TGTGCCAGCAGCCAGGGGACCTACGAGCAGTACTTC

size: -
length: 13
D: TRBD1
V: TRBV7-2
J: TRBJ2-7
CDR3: CASSSGQTYEQYF
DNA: TGTGCCAGCAGCTCGGGACAGACCTACGAGCAGTACTTC

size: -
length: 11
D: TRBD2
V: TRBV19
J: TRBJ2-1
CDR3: CASRGREASFF
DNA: TGTGCCAGTAGGGGGCGGGAGGCGTCGTTCTTC

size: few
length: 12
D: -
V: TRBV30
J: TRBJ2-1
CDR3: CAWSALYNEQFF
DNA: TGTGCCTGGAGTGCCCTTTACAATGAGCAGTTCTTC

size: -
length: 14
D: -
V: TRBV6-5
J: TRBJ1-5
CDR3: CASKKDRNNQPQHF
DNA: TGTGCCAGCAAAAAAGACAGAAACAATCAGCCCCAGCATTTT

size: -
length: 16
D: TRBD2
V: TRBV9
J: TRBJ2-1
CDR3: CASSVDSGGYYNEQFF
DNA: TGTGCCAGCAGCGTAGATTCGGGAGGCTACTACAATGAGCAGTTCTTC

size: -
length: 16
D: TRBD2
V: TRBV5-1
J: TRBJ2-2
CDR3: CASSPTSGTNTGELFF
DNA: TGCGCCAGCAGCCCTACTAGCGGAACGAACACCGGGGAGCTGTTTTTT

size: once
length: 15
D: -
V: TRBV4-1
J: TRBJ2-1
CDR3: CASSQGPAGLNEQFF
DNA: TGCGCCAGCAGCCAAGGGCCCGCGGGCCTCAATGAGCAGTTCTTC

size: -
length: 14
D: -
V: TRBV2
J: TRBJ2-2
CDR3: CASSVPPGTGELFF
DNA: TGTGCCAGCAGTGTCCCGCCGGGGACCGGGGAGCTGTTTTTT

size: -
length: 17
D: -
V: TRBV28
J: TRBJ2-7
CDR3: CASSLRSYRSFSYEQYF
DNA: TGTGCCAGCAGTTTACGATCGTACAGGTCCTTCTCCTACGAGCAGTACTTC

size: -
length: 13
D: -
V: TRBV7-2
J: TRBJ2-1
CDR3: CASSLERAREQFF
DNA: TGTGCCAGCAGCTTAGAGAGGGCCAGGGAGCAGTTCTTC

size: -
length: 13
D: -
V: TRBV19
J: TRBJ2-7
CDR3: CASSTRTAQEQYF
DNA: TGTGCCAGTAGTACTCGGACTGCTCAGGAGCAGTACTTC

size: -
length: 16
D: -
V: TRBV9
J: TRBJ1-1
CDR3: CASSVGYGSRGTEAFF
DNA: TGTGCCAGCAGCGTAGGGTACGGCTCCCGGGGCACTGAAGCTTTCTTT

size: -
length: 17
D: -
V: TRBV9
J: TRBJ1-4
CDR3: CASSVAWRVGSNEKLFF
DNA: TGTGCCAGCAGCGTAGCTTGGAGGGTCGGATCTAATGAAAAACTGTTTTTT

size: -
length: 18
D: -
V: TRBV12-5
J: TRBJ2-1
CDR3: CASGLVIRLGSSYNEQFF
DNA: TGTGCTAGTGGTTTGGTAATCCGACTAGGAAGCTCCTACAATGAGCAGTTCTTC

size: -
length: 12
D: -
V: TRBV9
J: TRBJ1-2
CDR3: CASSEGADKSTF
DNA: TGTGCCAGCAGCGAAGGGGCGGATAAAAGCACCTTC

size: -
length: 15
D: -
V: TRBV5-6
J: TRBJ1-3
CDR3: CASSTWGGGGNTIYF
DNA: TGTGCCAGCAGCACCTGGGGGGGAGGAGGAAACACCATATATTTT

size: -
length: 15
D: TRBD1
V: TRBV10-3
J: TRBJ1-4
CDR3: CAISESTGSGEKLFF
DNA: TGTGCCATCAGTGAGTCGACAGGGTCGGGTGAAAAACTGTTTTTT

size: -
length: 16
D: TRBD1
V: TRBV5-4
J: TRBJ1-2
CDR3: CASRRGQDGANYGYTF
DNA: TGTGCCAGCAGACGAGGACAGGATGGAGCTAACTATGGCTACACCTTC

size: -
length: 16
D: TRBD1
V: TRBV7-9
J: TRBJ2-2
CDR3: CASSPTGGIDTGELFF
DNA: TGTGCCAGCAGCCCGACAGGGGGCATTGACACCGGGGAGCTGTTTTTT